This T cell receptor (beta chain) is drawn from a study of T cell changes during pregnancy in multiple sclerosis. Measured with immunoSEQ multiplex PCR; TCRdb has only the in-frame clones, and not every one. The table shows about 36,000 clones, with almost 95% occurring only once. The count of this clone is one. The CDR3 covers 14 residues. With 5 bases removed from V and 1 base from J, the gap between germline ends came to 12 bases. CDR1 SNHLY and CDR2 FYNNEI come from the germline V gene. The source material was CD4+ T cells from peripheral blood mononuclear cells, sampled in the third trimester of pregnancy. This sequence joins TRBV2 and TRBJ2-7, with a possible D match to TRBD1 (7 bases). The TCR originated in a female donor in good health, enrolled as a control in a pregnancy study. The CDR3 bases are TGTGCCAGCAGTTCCAGGGGGAGGTCCTACGAGCAGTACTTC. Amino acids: CASSSRGRSYEQYF.